A selection of T cell receptor beta chains follows, all from one sample in a study of Ad26.COV2.S vaccination and SARS-CoV-2 variants. The table came from immunoSEQ multiplex PCR; TCRdb's copy has only in-frame clones and leaves some out. This sample has approximately 300,000 clones; about 82% occur once, and the top ten carry approximately 2%. Sequenced material: peripheral blood, taken in a trial of Ad26.COV2.S vaccine versus placebo. These receptors originate from a person aged 18 to 59 who received the Ad26.COV2.S COVID-19 vaccine or a placebo. Each CDR3 is given with its conserved first and last residue. Fields, in order: J gene, V gene, D gene, clone size, CDR3 protein, CDR3 DNA. D genes are given only for firm matches. Clone size, where shown, is once, few, many, or a class for clones that have expanded.

>TRBJ1-5|TRBV9|.|.
CASSVDMDQPQHF
TGTGCCAGCAGCGTAGATATGGATCAGCCCCAGCATTTT
>TRBJ2-7|TRBV7-9|TRBD1|.
CASSFGQGGYEQYF
TGTGCCAGCAGCTTTGGACAGGGGGGCTACGAGCAGTACTTC
>TRBJ1-2|TRBV10-3|.|.
CAISESGLDGYTF
TGTGCCATCAGTGAGTCTGGTTTAGATGGCTACACCTTC
>TRBJ2-2|TRBV3-1/TRBV3-2|.|.
CASAVSETGGELFF
TGTGCCAGCGCCGTTAGTGAGACGGGCGGGGAGCTGTTTTTT
>TRBJ2-2|TRBV2|.|few
CASSLNSGSRPSGGELFF
TGTGCCAGCAGTCTAAACTCAGGGAGTCGCCCATCAGGCGGGGAGCTGTTTTTT
>TRBJ1-2|TRBV6-5|.|.
CASTTSGQTNYGYTF
TGTGCCAGCACCACCTCTGGACAGACCAACTATGGCTACACCTTC
>TRBJ2-1|TRBV5-1|.|.
CASSGGDVYNEQFF
TGCGCCAGCTCGGGCGGGGACGTTTACAATGAGCAGTTCTTC
>TRBJ2-7|TRBV6-1|.|once
CASSELTVLPAF
TGTGCCAGCAGTGAATTGACAGTGCTCCCAGCTTTC
>TRBJ2-1|TRBV12-5|TRBD2|.
CASGRLTSGGANEQFF
TGTGCTAGTGGTCGCTTGACTAGCGGGGGGGCAAATGAGCAGTTCTTC
>TRBJ2-7|TRBV18|.|.
CASSSVTRSYEQYF
TGTGCCAGCTCATCCGTCACGAGATCCTACGAGCAGTACTTC
>TRBJ2-2|TRBV10-3|.|.
CAIKSQGRTGELFF
TGTGCCATCAAGTCCCAGGGAAGGACCGGGGAGCTGTTTTTT
>TRBJ2-3|TRBV5-1|.|once
CASIGGYGTDTQYF
TGCGCCAGCATAGGGGGGTATGGGACAGATACGCAGTATTTT
>TRBJ2-7|TRBV2|TRBD1|.
CASSELVDQTGEQYF
TGTGCCAGCAGTGAGTTAGTGGACCAGACAGGGGAGCAGTACTTC
>TRBJ2-3|TRBV4-1|TRBD2|.
CASSQGTSGGRGTDTQYF
TGCGCCAGCAGCCAAGGGACTAGCGGGGGGAGAGGCACAGATACGCAGTATTTT